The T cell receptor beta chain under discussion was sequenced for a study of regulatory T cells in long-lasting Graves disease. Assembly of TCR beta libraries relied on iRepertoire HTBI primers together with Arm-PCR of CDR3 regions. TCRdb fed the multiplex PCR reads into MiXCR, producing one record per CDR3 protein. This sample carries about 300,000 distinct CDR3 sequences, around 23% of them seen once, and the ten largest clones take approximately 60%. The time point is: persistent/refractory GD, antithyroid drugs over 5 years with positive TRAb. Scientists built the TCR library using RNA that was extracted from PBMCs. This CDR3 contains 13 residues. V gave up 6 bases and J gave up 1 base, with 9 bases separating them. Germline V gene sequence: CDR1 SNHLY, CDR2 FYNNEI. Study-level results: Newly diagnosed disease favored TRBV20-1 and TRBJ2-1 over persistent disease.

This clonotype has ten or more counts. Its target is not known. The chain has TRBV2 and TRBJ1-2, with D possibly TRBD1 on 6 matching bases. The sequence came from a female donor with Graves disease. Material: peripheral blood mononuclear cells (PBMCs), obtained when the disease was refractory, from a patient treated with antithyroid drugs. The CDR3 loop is CASRPGHNYGYTF. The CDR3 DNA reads TGTGCCAGCAGGCCGGGACATAACTATGGCTACACCTTC.